These T cell receptor beta chains were read from a single sample in a study of cytomegalovirus exposure and HLA in healthy donors. The assay was immunoSEQ multiplex PCR, and TCRdb's table has in-frame clones only and misses some. The table records under 250,000 clones, 65% to 80% of them present only once. What was sequenced was PBMCs. The origin of the receptors is a man aged 45-65 years in good health and CMV-seronegative. Both conserved end residues are part of each CDR3. The order of the fields is clone size, J gene, D gene, V gene, CDR3 DNA, CDR3 protein. The D gene is left open where the match is weak. Not every row has a clone size; where given, it reads once, few, many or a size class.

abundance: NA; j_gene: TRBJ1-4; d_gene: TRBD1; v_gene: TRBV14; CDR3nt: TGTGCCAGCAGCCGAGATCGGACAGGGGGTGAAAAACTGTTTTTT; CDR3aa: CASSRDRTGGEKLFF
abundance: few; j_gene: TRBJ1-1; d_gene: TRBD1; v_gene: TRBV4-1; CDR3nt: TGCGCCAGCAGCCAAGCCTACAGGGGGCGCACTGAAGCTTTCTTT; CDR3aa: CASSQAYRGRTEAFF
abundance: NA; j_gene: TRBJ2-2; d_gene: NA; v_gene: TRBV10-3; CDR3nt: TGTGCCATCAGTGAGTCGGTGGGAGGAGGCACCGGGGAGCTGTTTTTT; CDR3aa: CAISESVGGGTGELFF
abundance: NA; j_gene: TRBJ2-2; d_gene: TRBD1; v_gene: TRBV2; CDR3nt: TGTGCCAGCACCCGGGTGGGGACAGGGGACACCGGGGAGCTGTTTTTT; CDR3aa: CASTRVGTGDTGELFF
abundance: NA; j_gene: TRBJ1-6; d_gene: NA; v_gene: TRBV6-5; CDR3nt: TGTGCCAGCAGTTCGGGTGACTCCTATAATTCACCCCTCCACTTT; CDR3aa: CASSSGDSYNSPLHF
abundance: NA; j_gene: TRBJ2-1; d_gene: TRBD2; v_gene: TRBV29-1; CDR3nt: TGCAGCGTTGAAGGTAACGGGAGGACCAATGAGCAGTTCTTC; CDR3aa: CSVEGNGRTNEQFF
abundance: NA; j_gene: TRBJ1-1; d_gene: NA; v_gene: TRBV6-5; CDR3nt: TGTGCCAGCAGTTACTCGGCAGGAGGGGCCGCTGAAGCTTTCTTT; CDR3aa: CASSYSAGGAAEAFF
abundance: NA; j_gene: TRBJ2-3; d_gene: TRBD1; v_gene: TRBV7-8; CDR3nt: TGTGCCAGCAGCTTTCCCGGGGGACAGGGATTTGGCGGCACAGATACGCAGTATTTT; CDR3aa: CASSFPGGQGFGGTDTQYF
abundance: few; j_gene: TRBJ2-5; d_gene: TRBD2; v_gene: TRBV5-1; CDR3nt: TGCGCCAGCAGCTTGGTAGCGGGAGTGGAGACCCAGTACTTC; CDR3aa: CASSLVAGVETQYF
abundance: NA; j_gene: TRBJ2-7; d_gene: NA; v_gene: TRBV5-1; CDR3nt: TGCGCCAGCAGCTTTCGCGGCAGGGATAGGGACGAGCAGTACTTC; CDR3aa: CASSFRGRDRDEQYF
abundance: once; j_gene: TRBJ2-5; d_gene: TRBD2; v_gene: TRBV10-2; CDR3nt: TGCGCCAGCCGGGGACTAGCGGGAGTGGAGGAGACCCAGTACTTC; CDR3aa: CASRGLAGVEETQYF
abundance: NA; j_gene: TRBJ2-5; d_gene: NA; v_gene: TRBV2; CDR3nt: TGTGCCAGCAGGGTATTAGCGGCTCAAGAGACCCAGTACTTC; CDR3aa: CASRVLAAQETQYF
abundance: NA; j_gene: TRBJ2-1; d_gene: TRBD2; v_gene: TRBV7-3; CDR3nt: TGTGCCAGCAGCTCAGGACTAGCGGGAGCTTATGAGCAGTTCTTC; CDR3aa: CASSSGLAGAYEQFF
abundance: NA; j_gene: TRBJ2-5; d_gene: NA; v_gene: TRBV9; CDR3nt: TGTGCCAGCAGCGTAGCAGGGAAAGAGACCCAGTACTTC; CDR3aa: CASSVAGKETQYF
abundance: NA; j_gene: TRBJ2-7; d_gene: NA; v_gene: TRBV10-1; CDR3nt: TGCGCCAGCAGTGAGTCTGGCCTCTACGAGCAGTACTTC; CDR3aa: CASSESGLYEQYF
abundance: NA; j_gene: TRBJ1-1; d_gene: NA; v_gene: TRBV10-3; CDR3nt: TGTGCCATCAGTTCAGTGAACACTGAAGCTTTCTTT; CDR3aa: CAISSVNTEAFF
abundance: NA; j_gene: TRBJ2-7; d_gene: NA; v_gene: TRBV28; CDR3nt: TGTGCCAGCAGTTCCCCCATTAGCAGATACCCTTACGAGCAGTACTTC; CDR3aa: CASSSPISRYPYEQYF
abundance: NA; j_gene: TRBJ2-1; d_gene: TRBD1; v_gene: TRBV5-1; CDR3nt: TGCGCCAGCAGGATCACTCCGGGACAGGGCGCAGGTGAGCAGTTCTTC; CDR3aa: CASRITPGQGAGEQFF